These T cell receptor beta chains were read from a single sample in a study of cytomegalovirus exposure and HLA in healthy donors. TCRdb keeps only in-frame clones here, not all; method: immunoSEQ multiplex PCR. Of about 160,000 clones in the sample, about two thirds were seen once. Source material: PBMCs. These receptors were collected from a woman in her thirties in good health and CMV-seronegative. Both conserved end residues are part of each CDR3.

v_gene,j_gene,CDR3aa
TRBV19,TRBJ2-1,CASSMSLAGGEQFF
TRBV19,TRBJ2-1,CASSTQTGLNEQFF
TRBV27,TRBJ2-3,CASSLSGGLFDHTDTQYF
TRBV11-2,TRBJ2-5,CASSAIAGGSQETQYF
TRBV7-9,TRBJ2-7,CASSFPGQNYEQYF
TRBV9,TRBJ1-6,CASSVGGLGGSPLHF
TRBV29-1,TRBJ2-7,CSVQRELNYEQYF
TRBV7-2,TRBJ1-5,CASSLYSGASNQPQHF
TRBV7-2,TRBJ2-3,CASSPGPIHTQYF
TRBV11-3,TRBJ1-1,CASSLGAGGEAFF
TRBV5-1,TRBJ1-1,CASGPGQSENTEAFF
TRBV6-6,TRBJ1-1,CASSYSKQGAEAFF
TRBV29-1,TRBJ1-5,CSVLTPFSNQPQHF
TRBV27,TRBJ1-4,CASRPGTGGEKLFF
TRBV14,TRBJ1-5,CASSQDDRDNQPQHF
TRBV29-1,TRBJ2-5,CSVGEGETQYF
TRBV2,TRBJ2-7,CASSESRGLHEQYF
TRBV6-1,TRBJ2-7,CASSEDLETFGTSGGSYEQYF
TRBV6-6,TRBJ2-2,CASSPDRGITGELFF
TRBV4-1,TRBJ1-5,CASSQGGGSNRPQHF
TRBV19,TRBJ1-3,CASADRGIRNTIYF
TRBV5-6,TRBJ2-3,CASSLATTDTQYF
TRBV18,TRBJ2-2,CASSLGRNTGELFF
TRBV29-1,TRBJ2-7,CSVGDRTYEQYF
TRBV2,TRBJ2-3,CASSEGGGPSDTQYF
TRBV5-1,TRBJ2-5,CASRFGGGGWEQYF
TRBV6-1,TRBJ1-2,CASSARRNGYTF
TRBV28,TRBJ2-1,CASSDGLAGEWSSYNEQFF
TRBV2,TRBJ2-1,CAKPGQGTDEQFF
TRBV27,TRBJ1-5,CASSFRDKYQPQHF
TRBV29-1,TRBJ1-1,CSVVRAGEDTEAFF
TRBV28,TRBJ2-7,CASSHRTSATYEQYF
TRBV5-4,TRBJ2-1,CASTSGRGVEQFF
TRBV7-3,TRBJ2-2,CASSLSVGQGNTGELFF
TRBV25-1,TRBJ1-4,CASSEQGATNEKLFF
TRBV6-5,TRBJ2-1,CASSYSSTNNEQFF
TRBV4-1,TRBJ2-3,CASNNPPRGTDTQYF
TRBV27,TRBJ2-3,CASSPRSIWRGLEVGTDTQYF
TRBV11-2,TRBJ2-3,CASSLTWDSRVDTQYF
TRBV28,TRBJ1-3,CASSLGRGKVGNTIYF
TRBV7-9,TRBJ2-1,CASSLGPGQFF
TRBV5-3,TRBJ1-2,CARESGTGENGYTF